This T cell receptor (beta chain) was found in a study of blood T cell repertoires in COVID-19. V lost 3 bases and J lost 8, with 13 bases in between. The CDR3 has 13 residues. Clones were sequenced by immunoSEQ multiplex PCR, and TCRdb holds only the in-frame ones, with some missing. The sample has around 480,000 clones; around 87% are singletons. The genes are TRBV12-3 or TRBV12-4 and TRBJ1-2, with D possibly matching TRBD1 (6 bases). The clonotype originates from a woman aged 18-35 years who had recovered from COVID-19. Material: PBMCs or T cells enriched from blood (not recorded which). The CDR3 coding sequence is TGTGCCAGCAGTTTTTGGACAGTTGGAGGCTACACCTTC. It codes for CASSFWTVGGYTF.